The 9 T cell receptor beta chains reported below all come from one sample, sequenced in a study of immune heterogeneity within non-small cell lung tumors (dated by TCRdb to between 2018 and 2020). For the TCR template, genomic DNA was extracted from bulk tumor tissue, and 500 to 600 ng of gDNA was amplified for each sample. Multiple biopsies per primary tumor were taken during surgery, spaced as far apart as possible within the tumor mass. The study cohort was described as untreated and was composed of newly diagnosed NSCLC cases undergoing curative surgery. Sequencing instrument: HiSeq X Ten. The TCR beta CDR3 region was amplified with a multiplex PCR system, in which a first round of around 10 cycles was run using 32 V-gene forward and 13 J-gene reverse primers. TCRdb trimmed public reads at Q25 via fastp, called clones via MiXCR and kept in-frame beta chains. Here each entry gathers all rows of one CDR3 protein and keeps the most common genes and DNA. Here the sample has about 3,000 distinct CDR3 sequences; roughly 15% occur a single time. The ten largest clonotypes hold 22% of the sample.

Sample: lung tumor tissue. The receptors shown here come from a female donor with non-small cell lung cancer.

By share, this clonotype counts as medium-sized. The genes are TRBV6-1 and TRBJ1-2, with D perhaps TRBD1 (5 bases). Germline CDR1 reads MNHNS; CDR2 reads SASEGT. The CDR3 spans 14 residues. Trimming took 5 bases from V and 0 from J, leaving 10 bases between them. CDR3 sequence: CASSQGFSNYGYTF. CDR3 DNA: TGTGCCAGCAGTCAGGGATTCTCTAACTATGGCTACACCTTC.

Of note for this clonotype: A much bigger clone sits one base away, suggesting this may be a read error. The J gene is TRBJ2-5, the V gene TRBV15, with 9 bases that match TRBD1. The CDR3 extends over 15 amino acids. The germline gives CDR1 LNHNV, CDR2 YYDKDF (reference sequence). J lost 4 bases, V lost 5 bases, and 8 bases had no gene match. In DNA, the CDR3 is TGTGCCACCAGCCAAGATCCGGGACAGGGAGAGACCCAGTACTTC. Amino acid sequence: CATSQDPGQGETQYF.

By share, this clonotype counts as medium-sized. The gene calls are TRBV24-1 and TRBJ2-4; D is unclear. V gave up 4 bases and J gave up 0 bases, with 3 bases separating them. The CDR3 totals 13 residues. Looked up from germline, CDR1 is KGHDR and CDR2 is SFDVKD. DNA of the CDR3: TGTGCCACCAGTGAAGGAGCCAAAAACATTCAGTACTTC. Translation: CATSEGAKNIQYF.

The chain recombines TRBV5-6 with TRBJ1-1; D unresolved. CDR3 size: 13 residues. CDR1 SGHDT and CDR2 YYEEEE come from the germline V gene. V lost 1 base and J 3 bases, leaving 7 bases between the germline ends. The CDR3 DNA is TGTGCCAGCAGCTTGACTCGTCACACTGAAGCTTTCTTT. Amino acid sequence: CASSLTRHTEAFF. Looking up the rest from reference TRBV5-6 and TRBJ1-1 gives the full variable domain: DAGVTQSPTHLIKTRGQQVTLRCSPKSGHDTVSWYQQALGQGPQFIFQYYEEEERQRGNFPDRFSGHQFPNYSSELNVNALLLGDSALYLCASSLTRHTEAFFGQGTRLTVV.

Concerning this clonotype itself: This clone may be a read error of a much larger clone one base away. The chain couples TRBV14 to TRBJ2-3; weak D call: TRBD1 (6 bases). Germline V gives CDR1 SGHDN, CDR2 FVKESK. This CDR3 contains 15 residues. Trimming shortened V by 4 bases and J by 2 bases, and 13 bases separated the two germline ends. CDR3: CASSPRTDITDTQYF. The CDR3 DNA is TGTGCCAGCAGCCCCCGGACAGATATCACAGATACGCAGTATTTT.

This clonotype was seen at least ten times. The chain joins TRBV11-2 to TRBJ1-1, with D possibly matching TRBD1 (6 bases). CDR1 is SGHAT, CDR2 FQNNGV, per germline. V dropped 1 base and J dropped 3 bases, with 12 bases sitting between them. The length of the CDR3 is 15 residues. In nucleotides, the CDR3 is TGTGCCAGCAGCTTAGGTCGGGGGCCGCACACTGAAGCTTTCTTT. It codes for CASSLGRGPHTEAFF.

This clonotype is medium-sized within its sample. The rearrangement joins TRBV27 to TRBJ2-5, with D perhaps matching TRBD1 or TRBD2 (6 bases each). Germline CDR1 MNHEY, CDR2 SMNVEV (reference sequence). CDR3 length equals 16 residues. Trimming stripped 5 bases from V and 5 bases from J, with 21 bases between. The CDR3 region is CASSLSGVRGKETQYF. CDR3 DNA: TGTGCCAGCAGTCTGTCAGGGGTGCGGGGAAAGGAGACCCAGTACTTC.

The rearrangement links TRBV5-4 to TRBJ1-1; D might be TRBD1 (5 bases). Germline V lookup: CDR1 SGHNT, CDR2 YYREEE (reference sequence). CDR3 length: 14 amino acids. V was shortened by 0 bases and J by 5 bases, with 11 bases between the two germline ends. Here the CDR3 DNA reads TGTGCCAGCAGCTTGGAGGGGCATCGGACTGAAGCTTTCTTT. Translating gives CASSLEGHRTEAFF.

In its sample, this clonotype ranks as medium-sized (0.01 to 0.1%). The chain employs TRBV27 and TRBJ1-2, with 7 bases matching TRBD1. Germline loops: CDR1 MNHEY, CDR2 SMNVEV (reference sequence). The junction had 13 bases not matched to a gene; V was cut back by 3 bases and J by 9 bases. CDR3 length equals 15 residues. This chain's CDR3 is CASSFQGGTGFSYTF. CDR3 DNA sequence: TGTGCCAGCAGTTTTCAGGGGGGCACGGGATTCAGCTACACCTTC.